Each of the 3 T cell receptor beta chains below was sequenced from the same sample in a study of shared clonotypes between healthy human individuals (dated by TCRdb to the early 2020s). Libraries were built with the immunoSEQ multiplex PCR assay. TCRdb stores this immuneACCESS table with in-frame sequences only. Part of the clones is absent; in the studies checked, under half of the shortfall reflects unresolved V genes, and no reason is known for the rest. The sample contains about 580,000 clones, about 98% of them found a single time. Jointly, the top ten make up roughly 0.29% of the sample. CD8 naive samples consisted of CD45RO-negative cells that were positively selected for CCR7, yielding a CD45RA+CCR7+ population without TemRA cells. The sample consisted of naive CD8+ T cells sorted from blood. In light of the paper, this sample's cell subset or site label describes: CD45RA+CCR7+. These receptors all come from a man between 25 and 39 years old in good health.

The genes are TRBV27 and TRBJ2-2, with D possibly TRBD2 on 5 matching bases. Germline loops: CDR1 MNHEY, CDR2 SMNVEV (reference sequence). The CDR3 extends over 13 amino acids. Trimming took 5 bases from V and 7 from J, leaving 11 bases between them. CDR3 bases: TGTGCCAGCAGTCTGTGGGAGAACGGGGAGCTGTTTTTT. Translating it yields CASSLWENGELFF.

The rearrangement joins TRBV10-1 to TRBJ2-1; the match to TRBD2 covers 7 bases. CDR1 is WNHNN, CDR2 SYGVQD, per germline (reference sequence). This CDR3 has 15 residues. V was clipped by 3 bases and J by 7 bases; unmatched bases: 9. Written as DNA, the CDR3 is TGCGCCAGCAGTGATGCGGGCGGGAGAATAAATGAGCAGTTCTTC. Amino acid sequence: CASSDAGGRINEQFF.

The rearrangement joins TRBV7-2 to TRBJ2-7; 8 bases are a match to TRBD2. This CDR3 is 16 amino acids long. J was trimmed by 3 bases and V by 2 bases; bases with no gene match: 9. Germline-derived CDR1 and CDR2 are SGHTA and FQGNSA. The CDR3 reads CASSLNSREVFYEQYF. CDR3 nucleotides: TGTGCCAGCAGCTTAAACTCGCGGGAGGTTTTCTACGAGCAGTACTTC.